One sample yielded the 25 T cell receptor beta chains listed below, sequenced in a study of T cell repertoires in ileal Crohn's disease. Produced via immunoSEQ multiplex PCR; TCRdb's table is partial and in-frame only. The sample has around 13,000 clones, roughly 80% seen once. The specimen was ileal tissue. The receptor set was obtained from an adult with Crohn's disease.

J is TRBJ1-4 and V is TRBV15, with 7 bases that match TRBD1. Trimming cost V 0 bases and J 2 bases; bases outside gene matches: 6. CDR1 LNHNV and CDR2 YYDKDF come from the germline V gene (reference sequence). This CDR3 is built from 17 residues. The CDR3 is CATSREGTAGTNEKLFF. The CDR3 nucleotides read TGTGCCACCAGCAGAGAGGGGACAGCGGGTACTAATGAAAAACTGTTTTTT.

The chain recombines TRBV19 with TRBJ2-7, with D possibly being TRBD2 (6 bases). The CDR3 has 14 amino acids. Trimming removed 5 bases at V and 0 bases at J, with 11 bases between. Germline CDR1 is LNHDA and CDR2 is SQIVND (reference sequence). Here the CDR3 DNA reads TGTGCCAGTAGTCAACAGACTAGCTCCTACGAGCAGTACTTC. This codes for CASSQQTSSYEQYF.

This chain connects TRBV11-2 to TRBJ2-1; TRBD2 is a possible D gene (6 bases). Germline V gene lookup returns CDR1 SGHAT and CDR2 FQNNGV. The CDR3 spans 14 residues. V lost 4 bases, J lost 7 bases, and 14 bases lay in between. Here the CDR3 reads CASSSPGLGNEQFF. CDR3 in DNA: TGTGCCAGCAGCTCTCCGGGACTTGGTAATGAGCAGTTCTTC.

CDR3 residues: CASSTGTAQYF. DNA of the CDR3: TGTGCCAGTAGTACCGGGACTGCGCAGTATTTT. The chain employs TRBV19 and TRBJ2-3; the D gene is possibly TRBD2 (6 bases). Germline V gene sequence: CDR1 LNHDA, CDR2 SQIVND (reference sequence). Trimming took off 4 bases at V and 10 bases at J, with 9 bases between the two ends. The CDR3 consists of 11 residues. Based on the CDR3 plus reference TRBV19 and TRBJ2-3, the full variable domain is DGGITQSPKYLFRKEGQNVTLSCEQNLNHDAMYWYRQDPGQGLRLIYYSQIVNDFQKGDIAEGYSVSREKKESFPLTVTSAQKNPTAFYLCASSTGTAQYFGPGTRLTVL.

This rearrangement joins TRBV5-1 to TRBJ2-5; no reliable D call. Trimming removed 4 bases from V and 4 bases from J, with 8 bases in between. Germline CDR1 SGHRS, CDR2 YFSETQ. The CDR3 spans 12 residues. DNA for the CDR3: TGCGCCAGCAGCCCTCTCTCAGAGACCCAGTACTTC. Amino acids: CASSPLSETQYF.

The genes are TRBV2 and TRBJ1-5; 8 nucleotides align to TRBD1. The V gene end was trimmed by 5 bases and the J gene end by 1 base; junction bases not matched to a gene: 7. The CDR3 has 16 amino acids. Germline V CDR1 and CDR2: SNHLY, FYNNEI. Here the CDR3 reads CASSLQGGRSNQPQHF. The CDR3 DNA is TGTGCCAGCAGTCTACAGGGGGGAAGAAGCAATCAGCCCCAGCATTTT.

The chain uses TRBV2 and TRBJ1-5; D unclear. The CDR3 totals 14 residues. The germline gives CDR1 SNHLY, CDR2 FYNNEI. The ends were cut back, 3 bases at V and 5 bases at J, with 11 bases in the middle. CDR3 residues: CASSDSGIDQPQHF. CDR3 coding DNA: TGTGCCAGCAGTGACTCAGGAATCGATCAGCCCCAGCATTTT.

This sequence joins TRBV30 and TRBJ2-5, with D possibly TRBD2 on 6 matching bases. Per the germline V gene, CDR1 is GTSNPN and CDR2 is SVGIG (reference sequence). CDR3 length equals 13 residues. The V and J ends lost 5 bases and 11 bases respectively, with 21 bases between them. The CDR3 nucleotides read TGTGCCTGGGTGCGGGACTCCGCCGCGGAGCAGTACTTC. It encodes CAWVRDSAAEQYF.

This chain connects TRBV27 to TRBJ2-7; 10 nucleotides agree with TRBD1. The CDR3 runs 15 residues. In germline, CDR1 is MNHEY, CDR2 SMNVEV (reference sequence). V gave up 6 bases and J gave up 1 base; unmatched junction bases: 6. CDR3 sequence reads: CASSRGQGVSYEQYF. The CDR3 coding sequence is TGTGCCAGCAGCCGCGGACAGGGGGTGTCCTACGAGCAGTACTTC.

The chain has TRBV19 and TRBJ2-1, with 7 bases aligning to TRBD1. Germline loops: CDR1 LNHDA, CDR2 SQIVND (reference sequence). V dropped 1 base and J dropped 8; count of bases not matched to a gene: 11. The CDR3 loop spans 16 amino acids. The CDR3 loop is CASSIAATGYGDEQFF. CDR3 DNA: TGTGCCAGTAGTATAGCCGCGACAGGGTATGGGGATGAGCAGTTCTTC. Drawing the rest from reference TRBV19 and TRBJ2-1, the complete variable domain is DGGITQSPKYLFRKEGQNVTLSCEQNLNHDAMYWYRQDPGQGLRLIYYSQIVNDFQKGDIAEGYSVSREKKESFPLTVTSAQKNPTAFYLCASSIAATGYGDEQFFGPGTRLTVL.

This rearrangement joins TRBV30 to TRBJ2-7; a possible D gene is TRBD2 (5 bases). Trimming took off 2 bases at V and 2 bases at J, with 10 bases between the two ends. The CDR3 contains 13 residues. Per germline, CDR1 GTSNPN and CDR2 SVGIG (reference sequence). The CDR3 DNA follows: TGTGCCTGGAGTCCCTACGGGGCCTACGAGCAGTACTTC. Protein: CAWSPYGAYEQYF.

The chain couples TRBV10-3 to TRBJ2-3; possible D gene TRBD2, 5 bases. CDR1 is ENHRY, CDR2 SYGVKD, per germline. This CDR3 has 14 amino acids. Trimming cost V 11 bases and J 0 bases, with 15 bases left between them. CDR3 DNA sequence: TGTGCCGTGGGGAAGGGAGTTAGCACAGATACGCAGTATTTT. Encoded protein: CAVGKGVSTDTQYF.

The rearrangement joins TRBV5-1 to TRBJ1-1; 7 bases map to TRBD1. Germline V lookup: CDR1 SGHRS, CDR2 YFSETQ. Trimming took 2 bases from V and 1 from J; bases not matched to a gene: 5. The CDR3 loop spans 15 amino acids. The CDR3 is CASSFETGPNTEAFF. The DNA for the CDR3 is TGCGCCAGCAGCTTTGAGACAGGGCCGAACACTGAAGCTTTCTTT.

The rearrangement links TRBV27 to TRBJ2-2, with 8 nucleotides matching TRBD1. CDR1 and CDR2 from the germline V gene are MNHEY and SMNVEV (reference sequence). CDR3 length equals 15 residues. J lost 4 bases, V lost 5 bases, and 6 bases had no gene match. CDR3 loop: CASSPQGAVTGELFF. CDR3 DNA: TGTGCCAGCAGTCCGCAGGGGGCGGTCACCGGGGAGCTGTTTTTT.

This clone was recorded a few times. This chain connects TRBV6-1 to TRBJ1-4; D is perhaps TRBD1 (5 bases). This CDR3 comprises 14 residues. Germline V gene lookup returns CDR1 MNHNS and CDR2 SASEGT. With 5 bases removed from V and 7 bases from J, the gap between germline ends came to 14 bases. The CDR3 sequence: CASSPDTKGEKLFF. The CDR3 bases are TGTGCCAGCAGTCCGGACACGAAGGGTGAAAAACTGTTTTTT.

The V call is TRBV5-1, the J call TRBJ2-7; 11 bases match TRBD2. The CDR3 totals 19 residues. Trimming removed 3 bases from V and 1 base from J; junction bases left unmatched: 15. Germline lookup yields CDR1 SGHRS and CDR2 YFSETQ. This CDR3 reads CASSSPLGSGRAESYEQYF. In DNA form, the CDR3 reads TGCGCCAGCAGCTCACCTCTGGGTAGCGGGAGGGCCGAATCCTACGAGCAGTACTTC.

With respect to this clone: An end of the junction differs from the germline gene, which may be a read error. Other DNA sequences in the sample encode the same CDR3. The chain recombines TRBV7-8 with TRBJ1-6, with TRBD1 as a possible D gene (5 bases). The germline CDR1 and CDR2 sequences are SGHVS and FQNEAQ. This CDR3 has 13 amino acids. CDR3 DNA sequence: TGTGCCAGCAGCCAGGGTCCTAATTCCCCCCTCCACTTT. Translation: CASSQGPNSPLHF.

V gene TRBV30 combines with J gene TRBJ1-4; TRBD1 is a possible D gene (6 bases). The V and J ends lost 0 bases and 3 bases respectively, with 8 bases between them. The germline V gene has CDR1 GTSNPN and CDR2 SVGIG (reference sequence). CDR3 length: 14 residues. The CDR3 loop is CAWSVTGSNEKLFF. The CDR3 DNA reads as TGTGCCTGGAGTGTGACAGGTTCTAATGAAAAACTGTTTTTT.

This chain joins TRBV19 and TRBJ2-3, with 11 bases that match TRBD2. Germline V gives CDR1 LNHDA, CDR2 SQIVND (reference sequence). This CDR3 is built from 17 residues. Germline trimming cut 4 bases from V and 5 bases from J; bases unmatched to any gene: 11. Here the CDR3 reads CASSTPRLAGGGDTQYF. In DNA, the CDR3 is TGTGCCAGTAGTACCCCTCGTCTAGCGGGGGGCGGAGATACGCAGTATTTT.

This clone came up a few times. V gene TRBV25-1 combines with J gene TRBJ2-3, with 7 bases fitting TRBD2. CDR1 MGHDK and CDR2 SYGVNS come from the germline V gene. The CDR3 has 16 amino acids. The J segment lost 3 bases and the V segment lost 1 base, leaving 7 bases of the junction unmatched. DNA for the CDR3: TGTGCCAGCAGTGAATCGGCGGGAGTCAGGACAGATACGCAGTATTTT. As protein: CASSESAGVRTDTQYF.

As regards this clone: At the DNA level, this CDR3 is encoded by other sequences in the same sample as well. This chain uses TRBV7-2 with TRBJ2-7; TRBD1 might be the D (5 bases). The CDR3 sequence is 14 residues long. V was clipped by 0 bases and J by 4 bases, with 10 bases between them. Germline V gene sequence: CDR1 SGHTA, CDR2 FQGNSA. CDR3 sequence: CASSLAGAGYEQYF. The CDR3 DNA reads TGTGCCAGCAGCTTAGCAGGGGCAGGGTACGAGCAGTACTTC.

Here the CDR3 reads CASRTGGNTIYF. In DNA, the CDR3 is TGTGCCAGCAGGACAGGGGGAAACACCATATATTTT. The rearrangement joins TRBV27 to TRBJ1-3; 7 bases align to TRBD1. V dropped 6 bases and J dropped 4; count of bases not matched to a gene: 0. The CDR3 loop spans 12 amino acids. CDR1 and CDR2 (germline): MNHEY, SMNVEV (reference sequence).

The chain combines TRBV7-2 with TRBJ2-7, with D tentatively TRBD1 (7 bases). The CDR3 is 15 residues long. Trimming pared 5 bases from V and 7 bases from J, leaving 21 bases between. The germline CDR1 and CDR2 sequences are SGHTA and FQGNSA. The CDR3 reads CASSTPGGLRGEQYF. CDR3 bases: TGTGCCAGCAGCACCCCAGGGGGACTCCGCGGTGAGCAGTACTTC.

This clone came up once. The CDR3 region is CASTPRSSGNTIYF. CDR3 DNA sequence: TGTGCCAGCACTCCGCGTAGCTCTGGAAACACCATATATTTT. This chain links TRBV25-1 with TRBJ1-3, with unresolved D. The CDR3 covers 14 residues. The V and J ends lost 7 bases and 0 bases respectively, with 10 bases between them. Germline V CDR1 and CDR2: MGHDK, SYGVNS.

This chain links TRBV2 with TRBJ2-1, with unresolved D. CDR1 SNHLY and CDR2 FYNNEI come from the germline V gene. The CDR3 runs to 11 residues. The V gene lost 8 bases and the J gene lost 5 bases, with 7 bases spanning the gap. The CDR3 here is CASPTNNEQFF. The CDR3 DNA reads as TGTGCCAGCCCCACTAACAATGAGCAGTTCTTC. Full variable domain (rest looked up from reference TRBV2 and TRBJ2-1): EPEVTQTPSHQVTQMGQEVILRCVPISNHLYFYWYRQILGQKVEFLVSFYNNEISEKSEIFDDQFSVERPDGSNFTLKIRSTKLEDSAMYFCASPTNNEQFFGPGTRLTVL.